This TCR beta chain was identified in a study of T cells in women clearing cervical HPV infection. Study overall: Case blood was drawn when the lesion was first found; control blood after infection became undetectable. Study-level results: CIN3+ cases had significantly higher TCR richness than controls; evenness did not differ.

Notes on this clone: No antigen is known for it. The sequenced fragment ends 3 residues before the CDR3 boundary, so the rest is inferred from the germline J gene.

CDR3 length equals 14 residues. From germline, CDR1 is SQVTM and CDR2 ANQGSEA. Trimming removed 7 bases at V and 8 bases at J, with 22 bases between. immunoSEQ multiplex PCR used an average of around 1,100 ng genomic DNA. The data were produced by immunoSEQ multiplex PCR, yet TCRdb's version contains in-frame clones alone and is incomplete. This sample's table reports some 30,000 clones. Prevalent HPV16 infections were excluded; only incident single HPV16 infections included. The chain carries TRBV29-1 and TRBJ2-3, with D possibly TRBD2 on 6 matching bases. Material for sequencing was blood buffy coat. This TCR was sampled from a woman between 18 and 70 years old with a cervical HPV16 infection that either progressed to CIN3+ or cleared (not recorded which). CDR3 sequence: CSAREGLGSLTQYF. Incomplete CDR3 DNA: TGCAGCGCCCGAGAGGGACTCGGGTCCCTTACG.